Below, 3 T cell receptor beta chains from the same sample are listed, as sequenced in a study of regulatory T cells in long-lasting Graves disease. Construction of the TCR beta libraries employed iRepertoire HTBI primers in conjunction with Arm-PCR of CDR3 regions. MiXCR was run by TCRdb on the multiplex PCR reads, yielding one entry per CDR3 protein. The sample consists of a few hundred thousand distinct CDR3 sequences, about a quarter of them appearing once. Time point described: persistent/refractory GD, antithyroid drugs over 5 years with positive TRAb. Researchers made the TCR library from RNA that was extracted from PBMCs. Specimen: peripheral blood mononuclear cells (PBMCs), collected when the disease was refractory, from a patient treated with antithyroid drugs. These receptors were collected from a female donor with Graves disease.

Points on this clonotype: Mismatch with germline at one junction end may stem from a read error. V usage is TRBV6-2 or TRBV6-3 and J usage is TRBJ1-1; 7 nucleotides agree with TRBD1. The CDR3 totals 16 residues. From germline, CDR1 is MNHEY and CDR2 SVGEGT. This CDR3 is CASSSGQISLNAEAFF. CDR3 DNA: TGTGCCAGCTCGTCGGGACAGATCTCCCTGAACGCTGAAGCTTTCTTT.

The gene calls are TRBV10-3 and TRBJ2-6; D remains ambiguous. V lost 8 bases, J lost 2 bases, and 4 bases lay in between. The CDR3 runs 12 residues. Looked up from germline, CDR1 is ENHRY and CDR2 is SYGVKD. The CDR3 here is CAISPGANVLTF. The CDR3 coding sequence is TGTGCCATCTCACCTGGGGCCAACGTCCTGACTTTC.

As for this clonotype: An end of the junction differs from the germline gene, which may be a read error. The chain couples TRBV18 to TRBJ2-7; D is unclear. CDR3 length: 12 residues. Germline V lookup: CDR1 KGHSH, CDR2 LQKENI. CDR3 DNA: TGTGCCAGCTCACCAGGCACCTACGGGCAGTACTTC. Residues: CASSPGTYGQYF.